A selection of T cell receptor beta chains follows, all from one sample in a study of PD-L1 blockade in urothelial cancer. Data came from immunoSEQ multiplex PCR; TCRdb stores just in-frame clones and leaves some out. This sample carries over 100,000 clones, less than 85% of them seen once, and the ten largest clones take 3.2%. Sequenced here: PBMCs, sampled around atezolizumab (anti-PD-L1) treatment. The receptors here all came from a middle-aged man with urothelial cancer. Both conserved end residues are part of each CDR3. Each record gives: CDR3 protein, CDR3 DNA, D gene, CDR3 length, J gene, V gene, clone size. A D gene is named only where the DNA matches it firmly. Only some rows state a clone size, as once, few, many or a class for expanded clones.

cdr3_aa: CASRPGQGNEKLFF
cdr3_nt: TGTGCCAGCAGGCCGGGACAGGGGAATGAAAAACTGTTTTTT
d_call: TRBD1
cdr3_length: 14
j_call: TRBJ1-4
v_call: TRBV2
clone_size: -

cdr3_aa: CASSPPGTGGMNTEAFF
cdr3_nt: TGTGCCAGCTCACCACCCGGGACAGGGGGCATGAACACTGAAGCTTTCTTT
d_call: TRBD1
cdr3_length: 17
j_call: TRBJ1-1
v_call: TRBV18
clone_size: once

cdr3_aa: CASSRRQVYEKLFF
cdr3_nt: TGTGCCAGCAGCAGACGACAGGTCTATGAAAAACTGTTTTTT
d_call: -
cdr3_length: 14
j_call: TRBJ1-4
v_call: TRBV6-5
clone_size: -

cdr3_aa: CASSFLFAGGNYNEQFF
cdr3_nt: TGTGCCAGCAGCTTCCTTTTCGCGGGAGGCAACTACAATGAGCAGTTCTTC
d_call: TRBD2
cdr3_length: 17
j_call: TRBJ2-1
v_call: TRBV7-9
clone_size: -

cdr3_aa: CASSLELAGTGELFF
cdr3_nt: TGTGCCAGCAGCCTTGAACTAGCGGGAACCGGGGAGCTGTTTTTT
d_call: TRBD2
cdr3_length: 15
j_call: TRBJ2-2
v_call: TRBV14
clone_size: -

cdr3_aa: CASSIQTGYNEQFF
cdr3_nt: TGTGCCAGTAGTATACAGACAGGATACAATGAGCAGTTCTTC
d_call: -
cdr3_length: 14
j_call: TRBJ2-1
v_call: TRBV19
clone_size: -

cdr3_aa: CASSLGGGNEQYF
cdr3_nt: TGTGCCAGCAGCTTAGGCGGGGGCAACGAGCAGTACTTC
d_call: -
cdr3_length: 13
j_call: TRBJ2-7
v_call: TRBV7-8
clone_size: -

cdr3_aa: CASSISGTSTDTQYF
cdr3_nt: TGTGCCAGCAGCATTAGCGGGACTAGCACAGATACGCAGTATTTT
d_call: TRBD2
cdr3_length: 15
j_call: TRBJ2-3
v_call: TRBV9
clone_size: -

cdr3_aa: CASSEFQAGRYF
cdr3_nt: TGTGCCAGCAGTGAATTTCAGGCGGGGAGGTACTTC
d_call: -
cdr3_length: 12
j_call: TRBJ2-7
v_call: TRBV6-1
clone_size: -

cdr3_aa: CASSSATEMNTEAFF
cdr3_nt: TGTGCCAGCAGCTCGGCAACAGAAATGAACACTGAAGCTTTCTTT
d_call: -
cdr3_length: 15
j_call: TRBJ1-1
v_call: TRBV5-4
clone_size: -

cdr3_aa: CASSQTTRQGAHHEQFF
cdr3_nt: TGTGCCAGCAGCCAGACGACTCGACAGGGGGCGCATCATGAGCAGTTCTTC
d_call: TRBD1
cdr3_length: 17
j_call: TRBJ2-1
v_call: TRBV14
clone_size: -

cdr3_aa: CASSSRDVYGYTF
cdr3_nt: TGTGCCAGCAGCTCCCGGGATGTCTATGGCTACACCTTC
d_call: -
cdr3_length: 13
j_call: TRBJ1-2
v_call: TRBV14
clone_size: few

cdr3_aa: CASSPTGVGETQYF
cdr3_nt: TGTGCCAGCAGTCCGACAGGGGTCGGGGAGACCCAGTACTTC
d_call: TRBD1
cdr3_length: 14
j_call: TRBJ2-5
v_call: TRBV6-6
clone_size: -

cdr3_aa: CASSSPGENTEAFF
cdr3_nt: TGTGCCAGCAGTTCACCGGGGGAGAACACTGAAGCTTTCTTT
d_call: -
cdr3_length: 14
j_call: TRBJ1-1
v_call: TRBV28
clone_size: -

cdr3_aa: CASSVNPDRNYGYTF
cdr3_nt: TGTGCCAGCAGCGTAAACCCCGACAGGAACTATGGCTACACCTTC
d_call: -
cdr3_length: 15
j_call: TRBJ1-2
v_call: TRBV9
clone_size: -

cdr3_aa: CASSSRDRFLTGELFF
cdr3_nt: TGTGCCAGCTCATCTCGGGACAGATTTTTGACCGGGGAGCTGTTTTTT
d_call: TRBD1
cdr3_length: 16
j_call: TRBJ2-2
v_call: TRBV25-1
clone_size: -

cdr3_aa: CASSPPGLGGAETQYF
cdr3_nt: TGTGCCAGCAGCCCCCCAGGGTTAGGCGGCGCAGAGACCCAGTACTTC
d_call: -
cdr3_length: 16
j_call: TRBJ2-5
v_call: TRBV9
clone_size: -

cdr3_aa: CAWSVSGVEKLFF
cdr3_nt: TGTGCCTGGAGTGTGTCAGGTGTTGAAAAACTGTTTTTT
d_call: -
cdr3_length: 13
j_call: TRBJ1-4
v_call: TRBV30
clone_size: -

cdr3_aa: CASSTRGTGNTIYF
cdr3_nt: TGTGCCAGTAGTACAAGGGGGACTGGAAACACCATATATTTT
d_call: -
cdr3_length: 14
j_call: TRBJ1-3
v_call: TRBV19
clone_size: -

cdr3_aa: CASRRLAGNYNEQFF
cdr3_nt: TGTGCCAGCAGGAGACTAGCGGGAAACTACAATGAGCAGTTCTTC
d_call: -
cdr3_length: 15
j_call: TRBJ2-1
v_call: TRBV21-1
clone_size: -

cdr3_aa: CASSRAGDYGYTF
cdr3_nt: TGTGCCAGCAGCAGGGCCGGGGACTATGGCTACACCTTC
d_call: -
cdr3_length: 13
j_call: TRBJ1-2
v_call: TRBV5-4
clone_size: -

cdr3_aa: CATSSGTGVSRIAKNIQYF
cdr3_nt: TGTGCCACCAGCAGCGGGACAGGGGTTTCGAGGATTGCCAAAAACATTCAGTACTTC
d_call: TRBD1
cdr3_length: 19
j_call: TRBJ2-4
v_call: TRBV15
clone_size: -

cdr3_aa: CASSVGQDRDEQFF
cdr3_nt: TGTGCCAGCAGCGTAGGACAGGACCGGGATGAGCAGTTCTTC
d_call: -
cdr3_length: 14
j_call: TRBJ2-1
v_call: TRBV9
clone_size: -

cdr3_aa: CAISEARAQSGGTDTQYF
cdr3_nt: TGTGCCATCAGTGAAGCCCGGGCCCAAAGCGGGGGAACAGATACGCAGTATTTT
d_call: TRBD2
cdr3_length: 18
j_call: TRBJ2-3
v_call: TRBV10-3
clone_size: -

cdr3_aa: CASSSAGKNEKLFF
cdr3_nt: TGTGCCAGTAGTTCCGCGGGGAAAAATGAAAAACTGTTTTTT
d_call: -
cdr3_length: 14
j_call: TRBJ1-4
v_call: TRBV19
clone_size: -

cdr3_aa: CASSRRGNQETQYF
cdr3_nt: TGTGCCAGCAGCCGCAGGGGCAACCAAGAGACCCAGTACTTC
d_call: -
cdr3_length: 14
j_call: TRBJ2-5
v_call: TRBV5-6
clone_size: -

cdr3_aa: CALWTGAMNTEAFF
cdr3_nt: TGTGCCTTATGGACAGGGGCGATGAACACTGAAGCTTTCTTT
d_call: TRBD1
cdr3_length: 14
j_call: TRBJ1-1
v_call: TRBV30
clone_size: -

cdr3_aa: CASSQDSQHSVGNTIYF
cdr3_nt: TGTGCCAGCAGCCAAGATAGCCAGCATTCTGTGGGAAACACCATATATTTT
d_call: -
cdr3_length: 17
j_call: TRBJ1-3
v_call: TRBV4-2
clone_size: -

cdr3_aa: CAIDSGTGGAYEQYF
cdr3_nt: TGTGCCATCGATTCCGGGACAGGAGGAGCCTACGAGCAGTACTTC
d_call: TRBD1
cdr3_length: 15
j_call: TRBJ2-7
v_call: TRBV10-3
clone_size: -

cdr3_aa: CAATGPGTEAFF
cdr3_nt: TGTGCCGCCACAGGGCCCGGCACTGAAGCTTTCTTT
d_call: -
cdr3_length: 12
j_call: TRBJ1-1
v_call: TRBV25-1
clone_size: -

cdr3_aa: CASSATGTTTYEQYF
cdr3_nt: TGTGCCAGCAGCGCCACCGGGACTACCACCTACGAGCAGTACTTC
d_call: TRBD2
cdr3_length: 15
j_call: TRBJ2-7
v_call: TRBV7-8
clone_size: -

cdr3_aa: CASSSLGKNRAALTQNNSPLHF
cdr3_nt: TGTGCCAGCAGTAGTTTAGGGAAGAACAGGGCAGCCCTAACTCAAAATAATTCACCCCTCCACTTT
d_call: -
cdr3_length: 22
j_call: TRBJ1-6
v_call: TRBV27
clone_size: -

cdr3_aa: CASSSFRGSTAGELFF
cdr3_nt: TGTGCCAGCAGCTCCTTTCGCGGGAGTACGGCCGGGGAGCTGTTTTTT
d_call: TRBD2
cdr3_length: 16
j_call: TRBJ2-2
v_call: TRBV5-4
clone_size: -

cdr3_aa: CASSFSSTLYGYTF
cdr3_nt: TGTGCCAGCAGTTTTTCGAGTACCCTCTATGGCTACACCTTC
d_call: -
cdr3_length: 14
j_call: TRBJ1-2
v_call: TRBV27
clone_size: once

cdr3_aa: CASSLASGTSGNNEQFF
cdr3_nt: TGCGCCAGCAGCTTGGCATCCGGGACTAGCGGCAACAATGAGCAGTTCTTC
d_call: TRBD2
cdr3_length: 17
j_call: TRBJ2-1
v_call: TRBV5-1
clone_size: -

cdr3_aa: CASSRRGGRTEAFF
cdr3_nt: TGTGCCAGCAGCCGTAGGGGGGGGAGGACTGAAGCTTTCTTT
d_call: -
cdr3_length: 14
j_call: TRBJ1-1
v_call: TRBV5-4
clone_size: -

cdr3_aa: CASRTGGQPQHF
cdr3_nt: TGTGCCAGCAGAACAGGGGGTCAGCCCCAGCATTTT
d_call: TRBD1
cdr3_length: 12
j_call: TRBJ1-5
v_call: TRBV28
clone_size: -

cdr3_aa: CASSLAHFSGRADNEQFF
cdr3_nt: TGTGCCAGCAGCTTAGCGCACTTTAGCGGGAGGGCGGACAATGAGCAGTTCTTC
d_call: TRBD2
cdr3_length: 18
j_call: TRBJ2-1
v_call: TRBV7-2
clone_size: -

cdr3_aa: CASSLGTGGPFNSPLHF
cdr3_nt: TGTGCCAGCAGTTTGGGGACAGGGGGACCTTTTAATTCACCCCTCCACTTT
d_call: TRBD1
cdr3_length: 17
j_call: TRBJ1-6
v_call: TRBV28
clone_size: -

cdr3_aa: CASSPSGRFTGELFF
cdr3_nt: TGTGCCAGCAGTCCTAGCGGGAGATTCACCGGGGAGCTGTTTTTT
d_call: TRBD2
cdr3_length: 15
j_call: TRBJ2-2
v_call: TRBV27
clone_size: -

cdr3_aa: CASSSPGQGDNEQFF
cdr3_nt: TGTGCCAGCAGCTCCCCGGGACAGGGGGACAATGAGCAGTTCTTC
d_call: TRBD1
cdr3_length: 15
j_call: TRBJ2-1
v_call: TRBV13
clone_size: -

cdr3_aa: CASSHYGRAGDTQYF
cdr3_nt: TGTGCCAGCAGCCATTATGGGAGGGCTGGGGATACGCAGTATTTT
d_call: TRBD2
cdr3_length: 15
j_call: TRBJ2-3
v_call: TRBV14
clone_size: -

cdr3_aa: CASSPRTSVTDTQYF
cdr3_nt: TGTGCCAGCAGTCCCCGGACTAGCGTCACAGATACGCAGTATTTT
d_call: TRBD2
cdr3_length: 15
j_call: TRBJ2-3
v_call: TRBV27
clone_size: -

cdr3_aa: CSVSKGASGSYNEQFF
cdr3_nt: TGCAGCGTCTCGAAAGGGGCTAGCGGGAGTTATAATGAGCAGTTCTTC
d_call: TRBD2
cdr3_length: 16
j_call: TRBJ2-1
v_call: TRBV29-1
clone_size: -

cdr3_aa: CASSHPQGGTANEQFF
cdr3_nt: TGTGCCAGCAGCCACCCACAGGGGGGAACTGCAAATGAGCAGTTCTTC
d_call: TRBD1
cdr3_length: 16
j_call: TRBJ2-1
v_call: TRBV14
clone_size: -

cdr3_aa: CASSYGQVRSTDTQYF
cdr3_nt: TGTGCCAGCAGCTATGGGCAGGTTCGGAGCACAGATACGCAGTATTTT
d_call: -
cdr3_length: 16
j_call: TRBJ2-3
v_call: TRBV7-9
clone_size: -

cdr3_aa: CASSYRFNQPQHF
cdr3_nt: TGTGCCAGTAGTTATCGGTTCAATCAGCCCCAGCATTTT
d_call: -
cdr3_length: 13
j_call: TRBJ1-5
v_call: TRBV19
clone_size: -

cdr3_aa: CASSGQSGPQHF
cdr3_nt: TGTGCCAGTAGTGGACAGTCGGGCCCCCAGCATTTT
d_call: -
cdr3_length: 12
j_call: TRBJ1-5
v_call: TRBV19
clone_size: few